This T cell receptor beta chain was documented in a study of blood T cell repertoires in COVID-19. As originally analysed: Estimated nucleated cell counts came from reference gene primer amplification. Measured with immunoSEQ multiplex PCR; TCRdb has only the in-frame clones, and not every one. The DNA gave D and trimming, while V, J and clone size come from that table. The sample has tens of thousands of clones, roughly 85% seen once. This clone has just one count. V was pared by 4 bases and J by 8 bases, with 9 bases of the junction left unmatched. There are 15 residues in the CDR3. Germline V CDR1 and CDR2: SQVTM, ANQGSEA.

This chain connects TRBV29-1 to TRBJ2-1; 12 bases match TRBD2. This sequence originates from a man between 60 and 70 years old with active or convalescent COVID-19. Sequencing was performed on peripheral blood. CDR3 DNA: TGCAGCGTTGCATCTAGCGGGGGGGCATCCGATGAGCAGTTCTTC. Amino acids: CSVASSGGASDEQFF.